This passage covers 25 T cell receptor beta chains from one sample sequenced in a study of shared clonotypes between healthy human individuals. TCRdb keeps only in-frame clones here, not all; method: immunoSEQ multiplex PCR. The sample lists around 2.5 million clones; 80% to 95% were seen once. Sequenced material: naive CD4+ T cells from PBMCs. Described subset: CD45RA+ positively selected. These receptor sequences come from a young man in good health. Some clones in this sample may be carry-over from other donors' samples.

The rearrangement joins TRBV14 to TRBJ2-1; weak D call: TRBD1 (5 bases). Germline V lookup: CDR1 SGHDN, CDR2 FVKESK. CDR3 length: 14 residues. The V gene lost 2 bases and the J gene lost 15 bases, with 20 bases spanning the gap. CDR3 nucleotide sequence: TGTGCCAGCAGCCAATCACAGGATTTGGGCTCGCCGTTCTTC. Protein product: CASSQSQDLGSPFF. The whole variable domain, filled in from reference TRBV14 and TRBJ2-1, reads EAGVTQFPSHSVIEKGQTVTLRCDPISGHDNLYWYRRVMGKEIKFLLHFVKESKQDESGMPNNRFLAERTGGTYSTLKVQPAELEDSGVYFCASSQSQDLGSPFFGPGTRLTVL.

CDR3 residues: CASRLAAYNEQFF. The DNA for the CDR3 is TGTGCCAGCAGACTAGCAGCCTACAATGAGCAGTTCTTC. The chain carries TRBV6-6 and TRBJ2-1; a possible D gene is TRBD2 (6 bases). The CDR3 extends over 13 amino acids. Germline V gene data show CDR1 as MNHNY and CDR2 as SVGAGI (reference sequence). Trimming removed 6 bases at V and 2 bases at J, with 8 bases between.

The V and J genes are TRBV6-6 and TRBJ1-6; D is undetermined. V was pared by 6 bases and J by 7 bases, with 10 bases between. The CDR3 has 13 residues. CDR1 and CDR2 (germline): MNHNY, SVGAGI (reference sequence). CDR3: CASRPTINSPLHF. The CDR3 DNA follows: TGTGCCAGCAGACCGACCATCAATTCACCCCTCCACTTT.

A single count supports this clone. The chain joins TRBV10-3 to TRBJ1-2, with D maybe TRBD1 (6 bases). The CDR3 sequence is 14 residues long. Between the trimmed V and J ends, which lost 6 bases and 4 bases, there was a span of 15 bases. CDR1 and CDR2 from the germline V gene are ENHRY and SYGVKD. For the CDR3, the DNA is TGTGCCATCAGCCCCCGACAGGCGGGCTATGGCTACACCTTC. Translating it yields CAISPRQAGYGYTF.

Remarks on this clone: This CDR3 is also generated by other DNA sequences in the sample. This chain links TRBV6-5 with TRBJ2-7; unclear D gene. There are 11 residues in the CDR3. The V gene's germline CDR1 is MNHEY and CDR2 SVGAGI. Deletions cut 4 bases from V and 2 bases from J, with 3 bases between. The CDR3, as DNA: TGTGCCAGCAGTTCCCCCTACGAGCAGTACTTC. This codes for CASSSPYEQYF.

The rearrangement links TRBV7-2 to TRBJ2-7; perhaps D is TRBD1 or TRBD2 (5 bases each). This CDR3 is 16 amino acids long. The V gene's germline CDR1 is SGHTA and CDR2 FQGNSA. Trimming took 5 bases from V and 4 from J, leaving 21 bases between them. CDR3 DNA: TGTGCCAGCAGCCCAGGACTGGAAGCTGGGGGATACGAGCAGTACTTC. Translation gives CASSPGLEAGGYEQYF.

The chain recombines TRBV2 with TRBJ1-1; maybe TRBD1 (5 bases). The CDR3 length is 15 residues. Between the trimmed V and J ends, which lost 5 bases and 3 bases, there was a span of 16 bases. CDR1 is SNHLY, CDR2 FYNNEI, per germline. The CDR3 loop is CASSPDNPGHTEAFF. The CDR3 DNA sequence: TGTGCCAGCAGTCCGGACAACCCAGGTCACACTGAAGCTTTCTTT.

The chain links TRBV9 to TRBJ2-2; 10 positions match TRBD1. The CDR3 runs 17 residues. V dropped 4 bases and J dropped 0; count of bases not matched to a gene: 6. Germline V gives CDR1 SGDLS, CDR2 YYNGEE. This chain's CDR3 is CASSSAGQGANTGELFF. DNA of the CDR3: TGTGCCAGCAGCTCGGCCGGACAGGGGGCGAACACCGGGGAGCTGTTTTTT.

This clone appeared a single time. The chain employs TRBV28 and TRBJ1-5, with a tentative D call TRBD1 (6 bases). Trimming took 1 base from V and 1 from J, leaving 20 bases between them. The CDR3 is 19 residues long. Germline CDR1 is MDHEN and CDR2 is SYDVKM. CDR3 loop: CASSLSGRLQGSSNQPQHF. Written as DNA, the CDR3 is TGTGCCAGCAGTTTATCCGGTCGTCTCCAGGGGTCCAGCAATCAGCCCCAGCATTTT.

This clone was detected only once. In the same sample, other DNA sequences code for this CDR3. CDR3: CASSLEAGGPRNEQFF. The CDR3 DNA reads TGTGCCAGCAGCTTGGAGGCGGGAGGGCCGCGGAATGAGCAGTTCTTC. V and J are TRBV5-4 and TRBJ2-1; 9 nucleotides line up with TRBD2. Unmatched junction bases numbered 8, after V lost 0 bases and J lost 7 bases. The CDR3 consists of 16 residues. CDR1 is SGHNT, CDR2 YYREEE, per germline (reference sequence).

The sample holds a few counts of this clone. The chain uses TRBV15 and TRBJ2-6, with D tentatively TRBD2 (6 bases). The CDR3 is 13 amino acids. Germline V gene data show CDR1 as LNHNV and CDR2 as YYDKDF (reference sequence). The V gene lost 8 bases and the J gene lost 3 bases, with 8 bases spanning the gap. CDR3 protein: CATGGDGANVLTF. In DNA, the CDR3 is TGTGCCACCGGAGGGGATGGGGCCAACGTCCTGACTTTC.

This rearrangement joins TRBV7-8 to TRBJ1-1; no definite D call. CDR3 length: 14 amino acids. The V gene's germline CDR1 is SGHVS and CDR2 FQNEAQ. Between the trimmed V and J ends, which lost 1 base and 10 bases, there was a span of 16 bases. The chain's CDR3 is CASSLEVVRSGAFF. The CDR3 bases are TGTGCCAGCAGCTTAGAGGTTGTGAGGAGTGGAGCTTTCTTT. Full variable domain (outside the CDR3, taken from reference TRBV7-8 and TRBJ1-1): GAGVSQSPRYKVAKRGQDVALRCDPISGHVSLFWYQQALGQGPEFLTYFQNEAQLDKSGLPSDRFFAERPEGSVSTLKIQRTQQEDSAVYLCASSLEVVRSGAFFGQGTRLTVV.

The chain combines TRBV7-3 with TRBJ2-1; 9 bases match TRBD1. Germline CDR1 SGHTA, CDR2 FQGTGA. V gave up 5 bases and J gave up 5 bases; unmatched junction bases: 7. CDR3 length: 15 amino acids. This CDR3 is CASSPAGTGNNEQFF. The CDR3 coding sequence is TGTGCCAGCAGCCCGGCCGGGACAGGGAACAATGAGCAGTTCTTC.

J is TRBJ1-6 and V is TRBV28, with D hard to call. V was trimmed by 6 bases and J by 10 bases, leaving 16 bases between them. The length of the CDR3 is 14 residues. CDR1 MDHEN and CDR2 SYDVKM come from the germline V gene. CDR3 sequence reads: CASSRTPLESPLHF. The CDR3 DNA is TGTGCCAGCAGCCGAACCCCATTAGAATCACCCCTCCACTTT.

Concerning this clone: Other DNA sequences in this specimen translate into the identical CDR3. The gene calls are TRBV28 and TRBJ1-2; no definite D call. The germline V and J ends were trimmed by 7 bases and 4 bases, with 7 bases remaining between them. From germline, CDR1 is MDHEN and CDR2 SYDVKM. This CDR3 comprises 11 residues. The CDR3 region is CASNSLYGYTF. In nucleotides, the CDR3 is TGTGCCAGCAACAGTCTCTATGGCTACACCTTC.

In nucleotides, the CDR3 is TGTGCCAGCAGTGAATCTCGGTGGGTTCCCTACGAGCAGTACTTC. It is translated as CASSESRWVPYEQYF. The chain couples TRBV25-1 to TRBJ2-7; D gene unclear. The germline V and J ends were trimmed by 1 base and 2 bases, with 12 bases remaining between them. CDR1 is MGHDK, CDR2 SYGVNS, per germline. This CDR3 has 15 amino acids.

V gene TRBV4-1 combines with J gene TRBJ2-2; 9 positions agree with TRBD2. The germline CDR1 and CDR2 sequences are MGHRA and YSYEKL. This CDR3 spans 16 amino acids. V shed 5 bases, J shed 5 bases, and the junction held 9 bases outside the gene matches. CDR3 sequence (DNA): TGCGCCAGCAGCTATAATAGCGGGAGTATTACCGGGGAGCTGTTTTTT. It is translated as CASSYNSGSITGELFF.

This CDR3 reads CASSQDASGRAGELFF. As DNA, the CDR3 is TGCGCCAGCAGCCAAGACGCTAGCGGGAGGGCCGGGGAGCTGTTTTTT. The chain couples TRBV4-3 to TRBJ2-2, with 12 bases fitting TRBD2. V was pared by 0 bases and J by 6 bases, with 2 bases of the junction left unmatched. Germline lookup yields CDR1 LGHNA and CDR2 YSLEER. CDR3 length: 16 residues.

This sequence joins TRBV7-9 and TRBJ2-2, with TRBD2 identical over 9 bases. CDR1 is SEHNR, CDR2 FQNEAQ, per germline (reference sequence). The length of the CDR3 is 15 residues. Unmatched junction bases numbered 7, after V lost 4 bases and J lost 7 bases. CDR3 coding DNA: TGTGCCAGCAGCTCGAGGCTAGCGGGAAGCGGGGAGCTGTTTTTT. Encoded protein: CASSSRLAGSGELFF.

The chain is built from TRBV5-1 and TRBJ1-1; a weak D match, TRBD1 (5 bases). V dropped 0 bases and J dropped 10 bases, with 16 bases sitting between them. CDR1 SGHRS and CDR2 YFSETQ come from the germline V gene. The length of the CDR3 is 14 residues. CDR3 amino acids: CASSLVAGDGGAFF. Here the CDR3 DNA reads TGCGCCAGCAGCTTGGTGGCGGGGGACGGTGGAGCTTTCTTT.

The CDR3 reads CASSAGSQAFYGYTF. In DNA form, the CDR3 reads TGTGCCAGTAGTGCCGGTTCACAGGCGTTCTATGGCTACACCTTC. The rearrangement uses TRBV19 and TRBJ1-2; D might be TRBD1 (5 bases). Germline loops: CDR1 LNHDA, CDR2 SQIVND (reference sequence). The CDR3 sequence is 15 residues long. Trimming shortened V by 5 bases and J by 4 bases, and 17 bases separated the two germline ends.

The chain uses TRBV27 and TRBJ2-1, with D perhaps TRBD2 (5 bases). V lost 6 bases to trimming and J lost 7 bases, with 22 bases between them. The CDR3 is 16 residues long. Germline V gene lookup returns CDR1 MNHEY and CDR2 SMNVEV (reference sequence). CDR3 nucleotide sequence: TGTGCCAGCAGGGGAAGCGGAGAGGCCAAACGAAATGAGCAGTTCTTC. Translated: CASRGSGEAKRNEQFF.

The DNA for the CDR3 is TGTGCCAGCACCCGGGGCGGGAGGGCCTACAATGAGCAGTTCTTC. Translation gives CASTRGGRAYNEQFF. The V and J genes are TRBV27 and TRBJ2-1, with 9 bases fitting TRBD2. V lost 7 bases and J lost 2; bases outside the gene matches: 6. The CDR3 has 15 residues. Germline V gives CDR1 MNHEY, CDR2 SMNVEV (reference sequence).

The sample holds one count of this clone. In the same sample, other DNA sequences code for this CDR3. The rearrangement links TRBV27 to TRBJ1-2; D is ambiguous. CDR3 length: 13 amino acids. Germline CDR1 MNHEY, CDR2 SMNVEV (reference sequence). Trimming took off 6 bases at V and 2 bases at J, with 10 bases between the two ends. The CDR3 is CASSLGRNYGYTF. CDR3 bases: TGTGCCAGCAGCCTCGGGAGGAACTATGGCTACACCTTC.

The CDR3 nucleotides are TGTGCCAGCAGTCGACTAGCGGGAGTCACCGGGGAGCTGTTTTTT. Translated: CASSRLAGVTGELFF. The chain is built from TRBV6-5 and TRBJ2-2; TRBD2 aligns across 12 bases. The V and J ends lost 5 bases and 4 bases, in that order; junction bases with no gene match: 2. Germline V gives CDR1 MNHEY, CDR2 SVGAGI. This CDR3 has 15 residues.